The entry that follows covers one T cell receptor beta chain sequence. Sequencing used immunoSEQ multiplex PCR; TCRdb keeps in-frame clones, though not all of them. The profile shows hundreds of thousands of clones, roughly 85% of them singletons. The data stem from a study of blood T cell repertoires in COVID-19. Cohort allocation depended upon clinical history that participants reported. The sequence came from a man aged 35 to 55 who had been exposed to COVID-19. The sequenced sample was PBMCs or T cells enriched from blood (not recorded which).

The CDR3 loop is CASSTRRDGYTF. As DNA, the CDR3 is TGTGCCAGCAGTACCCGACGGGATGGCTACACCTTC. The J gene is TRBJ1-2, the V gene TRBV27; D gene unclear. The CDR3 contains 12 residues. Trimming shortened V by 5 bases and J by 6 bases, and 10 bases separated the two germline ends. Germline V gene lookup returns CDR1 MNHEY and CDR2 SMNVEV (reference sequence).